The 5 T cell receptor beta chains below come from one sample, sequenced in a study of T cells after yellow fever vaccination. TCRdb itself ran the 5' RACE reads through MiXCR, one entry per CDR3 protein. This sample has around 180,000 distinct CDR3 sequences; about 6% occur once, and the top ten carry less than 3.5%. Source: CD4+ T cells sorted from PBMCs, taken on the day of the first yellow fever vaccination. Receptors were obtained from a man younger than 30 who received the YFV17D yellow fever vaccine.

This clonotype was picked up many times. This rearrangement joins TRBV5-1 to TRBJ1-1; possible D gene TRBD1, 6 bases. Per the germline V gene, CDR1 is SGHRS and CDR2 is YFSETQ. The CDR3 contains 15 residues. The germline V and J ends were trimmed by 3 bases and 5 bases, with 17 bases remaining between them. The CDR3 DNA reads TGCGCCAGCAGCTGGGACTTTCCTCAGGGGACTGAAGCTTTCTTT. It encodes CASSWDFPQGTEAFF.

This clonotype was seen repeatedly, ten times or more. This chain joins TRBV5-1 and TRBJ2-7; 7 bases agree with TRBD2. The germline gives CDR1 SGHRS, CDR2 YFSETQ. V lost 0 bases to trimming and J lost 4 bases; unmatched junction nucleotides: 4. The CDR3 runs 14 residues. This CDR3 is CASSLAASGYEQYF. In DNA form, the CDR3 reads TGCGCCAGCAGCTTGGCCGCTAGCGGATACGAGCAGTACTTC.

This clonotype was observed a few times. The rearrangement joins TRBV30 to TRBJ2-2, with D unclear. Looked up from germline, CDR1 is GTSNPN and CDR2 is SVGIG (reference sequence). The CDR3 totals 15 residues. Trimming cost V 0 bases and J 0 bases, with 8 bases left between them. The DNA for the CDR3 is TGTGCCTGGAGTGTAAAAAGCCCGAACACCGGGGAGCTGTTTTTT. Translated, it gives CAWSVKSPNTGELFF. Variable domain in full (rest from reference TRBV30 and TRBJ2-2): SQTIHQWPATLVQPVGSPLSLECTVEGTSNPNLYWYRQAAGRGLQLLFYSVGIGQISSEVPQNLSASRPQDRQFILSSKKLLLSDSGFYLCAWSVKSPNTGELFFGEGSRLTVL.

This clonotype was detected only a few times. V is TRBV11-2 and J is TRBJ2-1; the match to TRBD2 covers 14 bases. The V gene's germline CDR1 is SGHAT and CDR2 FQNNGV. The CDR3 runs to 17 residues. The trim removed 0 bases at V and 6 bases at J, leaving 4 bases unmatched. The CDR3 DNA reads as TGTGCCAGCAGCTTAGAGGCCGGGACTAGCGGGGGCAATGAGCAGTTCTTC. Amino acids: CASSLEAGTSGGNEQFF.

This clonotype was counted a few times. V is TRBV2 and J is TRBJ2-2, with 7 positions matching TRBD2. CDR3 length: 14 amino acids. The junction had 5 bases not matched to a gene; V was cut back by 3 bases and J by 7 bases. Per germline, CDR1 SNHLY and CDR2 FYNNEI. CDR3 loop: CASSETSRHGELFF. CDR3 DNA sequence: TGTGCCAGCAGTGAGACTAGCCGCCACGGGGAGCTGTTTTTT. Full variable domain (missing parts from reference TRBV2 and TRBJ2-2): EPEVTQTPSHQVTQMGQEVILRCVPISNHLYFYWYRQILGQKVEFLVSFYNNEISEKSEIFDDQFSVERPDGSNFTLKIRSTKLEDSAMYFCASSETSRHGELFFGEGSRLTVL.